This T cell receptor (beta chain) was recovered during a study of response to subunit inactivated influenza vaccine (dated by TCRdb to the late 2010s). About the investigation overall: To follow how T cells responded to a trivalent subunit inactivated influenza vaccine, the researchers relied on deep quantitative profiling of the T cell receptor repertoire.

Beyond this particular receptor, the publication reports: It was suggested by the authors that each seasonal influenza vaccination may recruit only a limited number of new T cells.

Libraries were constructed by RT-PCR. The run used an Illumina HiSeq 2500. TCRdb reprocessed the public reads (quality trimming at Q25 with fastp, clone calling with MiXCR) and kept in-frame beta chains. Each CDR3 protein appears once, grouped with its most common genes and DNA. Counted in this sample were 450,000 to 600,000 distinct CDR3 sequences; 15% to 20% of them appeared once. The top ten clonotypes cover around 3% of the sample. The CDR1 and CDR2 encoded by the germline V gene are SQVTM and ANQGSEA. V lost 4 bases and J lost 4 bases, and the count of bases not matched to a germline gene is 8. The CDR3 spans 14 residues, from the cysteine through the phenylalanine. Here the CDR3 DNA is all that survives: 42 bases in frame from base 1. This clonotype was seen more than once but under ten times. Its antigen is currently not known. No clone much larger than this one lies a single base away; base qualities are absent.

This sample comprised CD4+ T cells sorted from PBMCs, obtained around 25 months after vaccination. Recombination connected TRBV29-1 to TRBJ2-7; the central 9 bases match TRBD2. This TCR derives from a man aged 50-75 years who received an inactivated influenza vaccine. Donor details come from another sample of the same person, matched by shared clones. Here the CDR3 is given as CSVGRTSATYEQYF. The DNA is as follows: TGCAGCGTTGGCCGGACTAGCGCAACTTACGAGCAGTACTTC.